This T cell receptor (beta chain) was recovered during a study of blood T cell repertoires in COVID-19. Individuals in the exposed group had encountered a COVID-19 case within 2 weeks preceding study entry. Per the authors' pipeline: Amplification with reference gene primers provided the estimates of nucleated cell counts. Assay: immunoSEQ multiplex PCR; the TCRdb copy retains only in-frame clones and omits some. That table gives V, J and clone size, and the DNA gave D and trimming. Of about 250,000 clones listed, 80% to 90% are singletons. The CDR3 contains 15 residues. Germline-derived CDR1 and CDR2 are SGHAT and FQNNGV. V was clipped by 5 bases and J by 4 bases, with 16 bases between them.

V usage is TRBV11-2 and J usage is TRBJ2-3; TRBD1 might be the D (5 bases). Sequencing used PBMCs or T cells enriched from blood (not recorded which). The receptor was isolated from a woman in her forties who had been exposed to COVID-19. DNA for the CDR3: TGTGCCAGCAGCCCCCGTGGGGCGGAATCAGATACGCAGTATTTT. It encodes CASSPRGAESDTQYF.